This TCR beta chain was observed in a study of control samples from healthy donors and cancer patients. The ends were cut back, 4 bases at V and 1 base at J, with 7 bases in the middle. Germline V gives CDR1 SGHDN, CDR2 FVKESK. This CDR3 contains 13 residues. Assay used: immunoSEQ multiplex PCR; TCRdb lists only in-frame clones, some missing. The sample lists around 110,000 clones; roughly 91% were seen once. The chain has TRBV14 and TRBJ2-5; no reliable D call. The clonotype originates from a woman between 65 and 79 years old in good health. Sequencing was carried out using blood. The CDR3 DNA reads TGTGCCAGCAGCCGCCAAGTCCAAGAGACCCAGTACTTC. Its translation: CASSRQVQETQYF. The full variable domain, its missing parts supplied by reference TRBV14 and TRBJ2-5, is EAGVTQFPSHSVIEKGQTVTLRCDPISGHDNLYWYRRVMGKEIKFLLHFVKESKQDESGMPNNRFLAERTGGTYSTLKVQPAELEDSGVYFCASSRQVQETQYFGPGTRLLVL.